These 28 T cell receptor beta chains share one sample of origin, sequenced in a study of blood T cells in healthy people across ages. A second PCR of roughly 6 to 12 cycles used a sample-barcoded 5' primer and a J-beta primer mix. TCRdb reprocessed the 5' RACE reads with MiXCR, giving one entry per CDR3 protein. The table lists some 640,000 distinct CDR3 sequences, more than 40% of them singletons. What was sequenced was blood. The receptors were gathered from a woman aged 60-70 years in good health.

For this clonotype: A much larger clone lies a single base off, so this may be a read error. The chain couples TRBV25-1 to TRBJ2-7, with TRBD1 as a possible D gene (5 bases). The CDR3 is 12 amino acids. Germline V gene data show CDR1 as MGHDK and CDR2 as SYGVNS. V lost 6 bases and J lost 4, with 10 bases in between. Written as DNA, the CDR3 is TGTGCCAGCAGGGTTCAGGGATACGAGCAGTACTTC. The encoded protein is CASRVQGYEQYF.

The chain is built from TRBV28 and TRBJ2-3; TRBD1 might be the D (6 bases). The CDR3 totals 13 residues. Trimming removed 5 bases at V and 7 bases at J, with 13 bases between. The germline gives CDR1 MDHEN, CDR2 SYDVKM. CDR3 DNA: TGTGCCAGCAGTAGCCCTAGGGGGTATACGCAGTATTTT. Protein sequence: CASSSPRGYTQYF.

The chain joins TRBV7-9 to TRBJ1-2; a possible D gene is TRBD1 (6 bases). There are 12 residues in the CDR3. The germline V and J ends were trimmed by 4 bases and 8 bases, with 11 bases remaining between them. Germline CDR1 and CDR2: SEHNR and FQNEAQ (reference sequence). The CDR3 DNA is TGTGCCAGCAGCTACACAGGGATCGGCTACACCTTC. This sequence encodes CASSYTGIGYTF.

The count of this clonotype is one. This chain connects TRBV5-1 to TRBJ2-1, with D possibly being TRBD2 (6 bases). Judging by the DNA end, TRBJ2-7 fits better; the J call may be wrong. The CDR3 is 16 amino acids. Germline V gene sequence: CDR1 SGHRS, CDR2 YFSETQ. The CDR3 DNA reads as TGCGCCAGCAGCCCAAACTCCGGGGGTGCCTACAATGAGCAGTACTTC. As protein: CASSPNSGGAYNEQYF.

The rearrangement links TRBV7-9 to TRBJ2-7; D is possibly TRBD2 (6 bases). The closer fit of TRBJ2-5 to the DNA end suggests the J call may be wrong. This CDR3 has 15 residues. Germline loops: CDR1 SEHNR, CDR2 FQNEAQ (reference sequence). The CDR3 spells CASSLGGTQKETQYF. The CDR3 DNA is TGTGCCAGCAGCTTAGGCGGGACTCAGAAAGAGACCCAGTACTTC.

The V gene is TRBV7-6, the J gene TRBJ2-1; tentative D call: TRBD2 (5 bases). The germline V and J ends were trimmed by 0 bases and 3 bases, with 12 bases remaining between them. The length of the CDR3 is 16 residues. Germline lookup yields CDR1 SGHVS and CDR2 FNYEAQ. CDR3 sequence (DNA): TGTGCCAGCAGCTTAGCAGCGGCAAATAGCTACAATGAGCAGTTCTTC. This gives the protein CASSLAAANSYNEQFF. The full variable domain, completed using reference TRBV7-6 and TRBJ2-1, is GAGVSQSPRYKVTKRGQDVALRCDPISGHVSLYWYRQALGQGPEFLTYFNYEAQQDKSGLPNDRFSAERPEGSISTLTIQRTEQRDSAMYRCASSLAAANSYNEQFFGPGTRLTVL.

The chain couples TRBV7-2 to TRBJ2-4; the match to TRBD2 covers 13 bases. V gave up 5 bases and J gave up 6 bases; unmatched junction bases: 7. The CDR3 is made up of 16 amino acids. Germline V gives CDR1 SGHTA, CDR2 FQGNSA. The CDR3 sequence is CASSLTSGRAANIQYF. In nucleotides, the CDR3 is TGTGCCAGCAGCCTAACTAGCGGGAGGGCCGCAAACATTCAGTACTTC.

The V call is TRBV27, the J call TRBJ2-1; no definite D call. The end of the DNA is better explained by TRBJ2-7, so the J call may be wrong. The CDR3 sequence is 15 residues long. The germline V gene has CDR1 MNHEY and CDR2 SMNVEV (reference sequence). The CDR3 region is CASSLGRVTYNEQYF. The CDR3 region has the DNA TGTGCCAGCAGTTTAGGTCGTGTAACCTACAATGAGCAGTACTTC.

The V gene is TRBV15, the J gene TRBJ2-1; D is possibly TRBD2 (5 bases). This CDR3 has 14 residues. Germline V gene data show CDR1 as LNHNV and CDR2 as YYDKDF (reference sequence). V was cut by 8 bases and J by 0 bases, with 11 bases left in between. The CDR3 nucleotides are TGTGCCACCGGGCGGGCGAGCTCCTACAATGAGCAGTTCTTC. It yields the protein CATGRASSYNEQFF.

This rearrangement joins TRBV6-7 to TRBJ2-1; 8 bases match TRBD1. TRBV6-7 falls under the ORF class, with uncertain function. J gave up 12 bases and V 2 bases, and 3 bases lay outside the gene matches. This CDR3 comprises 12 residues. The DNA for the CDR3 is TGTGCCAGCAGTTACCGGGGGACAGGGCAGTTCTTC. It encodes CASSYRGTGQFF.

The chain employs TRBV27 and TRBJ1-2; D is ambiguous. The germline CDR1 and CDR2 sequences are MNHEY and SMNVEV (reference sequence). V was cut by 3 bases and J by 8 bases, with 16 bases left in between. The CDR3 has 14 amino acids. CDR3 amino acids: CASSFLGESVGYTF. The CDR3 coding sequence is TGTGCCAGCAGTTTCTTGGGCGAGTCGGTAGGCTACACCTTC.

The chain couples TRBV20-1 to TRBJ2-7; D is perhaps TRBD1 (6 bases). This CDR3 has 13 amino acids. Trimming removed 3 bases at V and 2 bases at J, with 11 bases between. CDR1 DFQATT and CDR2 SNEGSKA come from the germline V gene (reference sequence). This CDR3 reads CSARGAGTYEQYF. CDR3 DNA sequence: TGCAGTGCTAGGGGGGCGGGCACCTACGAGCAGTACTTC.

J is TRBJ2-1 and V is TRBV11-2, with TRBD1 matching over 7 bases. The DNA end favors TRBJ2-7, so the J call may be wrong. This CDR3 has 15 amino acids. CDR1 SGHAT and CDR2 FQNNGV come from the germline V gene. This CDR3 is CATHATGTHYNEQYF. In DNA form, the CDR3 reads TGTGCCACCCATGCGACAGGGACCCACTACAATGAGCAGTACTTC.

This rearrangement joins TRBV7-3 to TRBJ2-2; 8 nucleotides align to TRBD2. CDR1 SGHTA and CDR2 FQGTGA come from the germline V gene. The CDR3 consists of 15 residues. Trimming cost V 5 bases and J 2 bases; bases outside gene matches: 4. This CDR3 is CASSRTSGNTGELFF. DNA of the CDR3: TGTGCCAGCAGCCGAACTAGCGGTAACACCGGGGAGCTGTTTTTT.

The chain joins TRBV3-1 to TRBJ1-1; D is possibly TRBD1 (5 bases). In germline, CDR1 is LGHDT, CDR2 YNNKEL (reference sequence). CDR3 length: 13 residues. Trimming removed 0 bases at V and 5 bases at J, with 7 bases between. The CDR3 nucleotides read TGTGCCAGCAGCCAAGATGGGGGGACTGAAGCTTTCTTT. Its protein is CASSQDGGTEAFF.

The rearrangement joins TRBV9 to TRBJ2-3; maybe TRBD2 (5 bases). Germline V lookup: CDR1 SGDLS, CDR2 YYNGEE. V shed 0 bases and J shed 14 bases, with 22 bases lying between them. The length of the CDR3 is 15 residues. CDR3 sequence (DNA): TGTGCCAGCAGCGTAGAGCCCTCCCTAGCCAGATACGCGTATTTT. The encoded protein is CASSVEPSLARYAYF.

This chain uses TRBV2 with TRBJ1-2; 8 positions agree with TRBD1. The length of the CDR3 is 14 residues. CDR1 SNHLY and CDR2 FYNNEI come from the germline V gene. Trimming took 6 bases from V and 0 from J; bases not matched to a gene: 3. For the CDR3, the DNA is TGTGCCAGCAGCACACAGGGGGCTAACTATGGCTACACCTTC. Translated, it gives CASSTQGANYGYTF.

In its sample, this clonotype was seen a few times. This chain joins TRBV20-1 and TRBJ2-5, with D possibly matching TRBD2 (6 bases). V lost 3 bases and J 5 bases, leaving 16 bases between the germline ends. Looked up from germline, CDR1 is DFQATT and CDR2 is SNEGSKA (reference sequence). CDR3 size: 14 residues. CDR3 residues: CSARGGMTGETQYF. The CDR3, as DNA: TGCAGTGCTAGGGGCGGGATGACGGGGGAGACCCAGTACTTC.

The J gene is TRBJ2-7, the V gene TRBV19, with D hard to call. Germline CDR1 is LNHDA and CDR2 is SQIVND (reference sequence). The V end was cut by 2 bases, the J end by 3 bases, with 8 bases between. This CDR3 has 13 amino acids. Here the CDR3 DNA reads TGTGCCAGTAGTATAAAGGTCGACTACGAGCAGTACTTC. It translates to CASSIKVDYEQYF.

This clonotype was recorded a few times. The CDR3 sequence: CASSQDLTRTEQYF. CDR3 nucleotide sequence: TGTGCCAGCAGCCAGGACCTGACTAGGACCGAGCAGTACTTC. This chain connects TRBV3-1 to TRBJ2-5, with D perhaps TRBD2 (6 bases). Near its end, the DNA agrees better with TRBJ2-7, so the J call may be wrong. CDR1 LGHDT and CDR2 YNNKEL come from the germline V gene (reference sequence). CDR3 length: 14 residues.

With regard to this clonotype: A much larger clone differs by one base, so this may be a read error. The gene calls are TRBV29-1 and TRBJ2-7, with D uncertain. This CDR3 has 12 residues. V was shortened by 6 bases and J by 6 bases, with 15 bases between the two germline ends. Per germline, CDR1 SQVTM and CDR2 ANQGSEA. CDR3 DNA: TGCAGCGTCCGGCACGGAACCTCCGAGCAGTACTTC. Amino acid sequence: CSVRHGTSEQYF.

V is TRBV28 and J is TRBJ2-3; the match to TRBD1 covers 9 bases. The CDR3 contains 14 residues. Germline assignment: CDR1 MDHEN and CDR2 SYDVKM. V was clipped by 6 bases and J by 4 bases; unmatched bases: 5. DNA of the CDR3: TGTGCCAGCAGGGGGACAGGGAAGGCAGATACGCAGTATTTT. Translating gives CASRGTGKADTQYF. The full variable domain, completed using reference TRBV28 and TRBJ2-3, is DVKVTQSSRYLVKRTGEKVFLECVQDMDHENMFWYRQDPGLGLRLIYFSYDVKMKEKGDIPEGYSVSREKKERFSLILESASTNQTSMYLCASRGTGKADTQYFGPGTRLTVL.

This clonotype showed up just a few times. The rearrangement uses TRBV7-2 and TRBJ2-7; 8 nucleotides line up with TRBD1. Germline-derived CDR1 and CDR2 are SGHTA and FQGNSA. The CDR3 length is 12 residues. The J segment lost 9 bases and the V segment lost 4 bases, leaving 5 bases of the junction unmatched. The CDR3 nucleotides read TGTGCCAGCAGCTACACAGGGGGTCCGCAGTACTTC. Its translation is CASSYTGGPQYF.

V and J are TRBV15 and TRBJ1-1; possibly TRBD1 for D (5 bases). Trimming pared 9 bases from V and 1 base from J, leaving 18 bases between. This CDR3 is 15 amino acids long. Germline V gene sequence: CDR1 LNHNV, CDR2 YYDKDF (reference sequence). For the CDR3, the DNA is TGTGCCACAGGCCCCCGCAGGGTCGCGAACACTGAAGCTTTCTTT. This encodes CATGPRRVANTEAFF. The full variable domain, in which reference TRBV15 and TRBJ1-1 provide the parts outside the CDR3, is DAMVIQNPRYQVTQFGKPVTLSCSQTLNHNVMYWYQQKSSQAPKLLFHYYDKDFNNEADTPDNFQSRRPNTSFCFLDIRSPGLGDTAMYLCATGPRRVANTEAFFGQGTRLTVV.

V is TRBV20-1 and J is TRBJ1-2, with 7 bases aligning to TRBD1. The germline gives CDR1 DFQATT, CDR2 SNEGSKA (reference sequence). The CDR3 is 13 amino acids. V dropped 6 bases and J dropped 8; count of bases not matched to a gene: 12. The CDR3 DNA reads as TGCAGTGCAAAACAGGGGTACGAGGGGGGCTACACCTTC. Amino acids: CSAKQGYEGGYTF.

The chain has TRBV3-1 and TRBJ2-1, with D possibly matching TRBD2 (6 bases). In germline, CDR1 is LGHDT, CDR2 YNNKEL (reference sequence). This CDR3 region has 14 residues. Trimming took off 6 bases at V and 7 bases at J, with 16 bases between the two ends. CDR3 DNA: TGTGCCAGCAGGCCCGAGGGGAGGTTGAATGAGCAGTTCTTC. Its protein is CASRPEGRLNEQFF.

The chain recombines TRBV20-1 with TRBJ2-1, with TRBD2 matching over 9 bases. V dropped 6 bases and J dropped 5; count of bases not matched to a gene: 11. The germline V gene encodes CDR1 DFQATT and CDR2 SNEGSKA (reference sequence). The CDR3 runs to 15 residues. CDR3 residues: CSARGREGRDNEQFF. For the CDR3, the DNA is TGCAGTGCCCGAGGGCGGGAGGGCCGAGACAATGAGCAGTTCTTC.

This clonotype was observed a few times. The chain joins TRBV7-2 to TRBJ2-7; 10 bases match TRBD2. The end of the DNA fits TRBJ2-4 better, so the J call may be wrong. Germline CDR1 SGHTA, CDR2 FQGNSA. The CDR3 has 15 residues. CDR3 sequence reads: CASSFTSGNENIQYF. For the CDR3, the DNA is TGTGCCAGCAGCTTCACTAGCGGGAATGAAAACATTCAGTACTTC.